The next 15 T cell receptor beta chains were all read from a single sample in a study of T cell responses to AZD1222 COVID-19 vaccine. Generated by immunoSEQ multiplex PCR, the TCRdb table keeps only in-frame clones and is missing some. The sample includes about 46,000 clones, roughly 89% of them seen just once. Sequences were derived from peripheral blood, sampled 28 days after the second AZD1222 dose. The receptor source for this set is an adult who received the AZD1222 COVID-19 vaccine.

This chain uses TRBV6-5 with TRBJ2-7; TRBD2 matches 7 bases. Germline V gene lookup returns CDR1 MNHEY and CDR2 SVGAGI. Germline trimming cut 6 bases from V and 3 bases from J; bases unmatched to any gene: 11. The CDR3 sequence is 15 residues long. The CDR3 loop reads CASRLRDYPLYEQYF. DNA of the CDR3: TGTGCCAGCAGACTTCGGGACTACCCCCTCTACGAGCAGTACTTC.

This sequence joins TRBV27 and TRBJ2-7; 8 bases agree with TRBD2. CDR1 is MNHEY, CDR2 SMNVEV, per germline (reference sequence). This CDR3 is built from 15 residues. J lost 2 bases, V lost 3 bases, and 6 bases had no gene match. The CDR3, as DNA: TGTGCCAGCAGTTTCACGGGAGGGGCAACCTACGAGCAGTACTTC. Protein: CASSFTGGATYEQYF.

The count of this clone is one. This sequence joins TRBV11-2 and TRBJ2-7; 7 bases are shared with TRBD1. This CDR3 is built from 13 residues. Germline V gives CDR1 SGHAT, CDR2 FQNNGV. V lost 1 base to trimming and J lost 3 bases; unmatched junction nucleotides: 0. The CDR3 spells CASSLGTGYEQYF. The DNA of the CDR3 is TGTGCCAGCAGCTTAGGGACAGGCTACGAGCAGTACTTC.

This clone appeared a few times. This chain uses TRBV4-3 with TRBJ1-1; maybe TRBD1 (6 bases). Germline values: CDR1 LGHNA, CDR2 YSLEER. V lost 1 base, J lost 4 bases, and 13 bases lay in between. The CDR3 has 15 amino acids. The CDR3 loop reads CASSQGLTGTTEAFF. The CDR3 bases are TGCGCCAGCAGCCAAGGTCTTACAGGGACCACTGAAGCTTTCTTT.

In DNA, the CDR3 is TGCGCCAGCAGCTTGCCTCTGACAGGGGGAACAGATACGCAGTATTTT. Its translation: CASSLPLTGGTDTQYF. The chain combines TRBV5-1 with TRBJ2-3, with 9 bases fitting TRBD1. The CDR3 has 16 amino acids. J gave up 3 bases and V 1 base, and 6 bases lay outside the gene matches. CDR1 is SGHRS, CDR2 YFSETQ, per germline.

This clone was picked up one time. The CDR3 sequence: CASSPGDRGNSPLHF. The CDR3 DNA follows: TGCGCCAGCAGCCCCGGGGACAGGGGCAATTCACCCCTCCACTTT. The genes are TRBV5-1 and TRBJ1-6; 10 bases agree with TRBD1. The length of the CDR3 is 15 residues. V gave up 4 bases and J gave up 7 bases; unmatched junction bases: 5. Germline-derived CDR1 and CDR2 are SGHRS and YFSETQ. Full variable domain (remainder filled in from reference TRBV5-1 and TRBJ1-6): KAGVTQTPRYLIKTRGQQVTLSCSPISGHRSVSWYQQTPGQGLQFLFEYFSETQRNKGNFPGRFSGRQFSNSRSEMNVSTLELGDSALYLCASSPGDRGNSPLHFGNGTRLTVT.

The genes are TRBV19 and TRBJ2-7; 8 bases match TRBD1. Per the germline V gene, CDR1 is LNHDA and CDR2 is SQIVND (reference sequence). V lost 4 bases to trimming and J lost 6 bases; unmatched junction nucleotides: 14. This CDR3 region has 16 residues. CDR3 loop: CASSTQGVLLGAEQYF. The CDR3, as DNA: TGTGCCAGTAGTACACAGGGGGTACTTCTGGGGGCCGAGCAGTACTTC.

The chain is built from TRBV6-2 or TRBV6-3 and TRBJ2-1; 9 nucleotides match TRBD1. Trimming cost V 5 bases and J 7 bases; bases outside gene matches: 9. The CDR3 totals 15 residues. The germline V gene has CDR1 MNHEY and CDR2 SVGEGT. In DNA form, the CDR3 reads TGTGCCAGCAGTACTATGGACAGGGGCGGAAATGAGCAGTTCTTC. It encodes CASSTMDRGGNEQFF.

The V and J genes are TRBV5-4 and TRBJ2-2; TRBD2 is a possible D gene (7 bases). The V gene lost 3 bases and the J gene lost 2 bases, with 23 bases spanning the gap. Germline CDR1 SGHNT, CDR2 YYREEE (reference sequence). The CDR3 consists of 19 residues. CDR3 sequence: CASSSKGGRSGENTGELFF. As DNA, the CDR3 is TGTGCCAGCAGCTCCAAGGGGGGTCGAAGCGGGGAAAACACCGGGGAGCTGTTTTTT.

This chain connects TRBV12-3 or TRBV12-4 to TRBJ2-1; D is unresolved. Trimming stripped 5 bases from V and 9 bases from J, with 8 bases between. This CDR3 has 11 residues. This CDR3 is CASSMVGEQFF. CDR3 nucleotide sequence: TGTGCCAGCAGTATGGTGGGTGAGCAGTTCTTC.

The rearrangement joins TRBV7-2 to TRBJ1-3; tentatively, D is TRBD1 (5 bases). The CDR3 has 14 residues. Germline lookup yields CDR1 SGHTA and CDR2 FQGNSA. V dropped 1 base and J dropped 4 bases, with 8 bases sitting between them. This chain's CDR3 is CASSLGAGGNTIYF. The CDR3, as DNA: TGTGCCAGCAGCTTAGGGGCAGGGGGAAACACCATATATTTT.

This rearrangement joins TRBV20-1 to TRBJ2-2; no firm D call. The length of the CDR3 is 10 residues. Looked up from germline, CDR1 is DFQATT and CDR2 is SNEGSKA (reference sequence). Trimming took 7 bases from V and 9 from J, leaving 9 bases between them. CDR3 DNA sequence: TGCAGTGAGGAGCCTTGGGAGCTGTTTTTT. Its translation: CSEEPWELFF.

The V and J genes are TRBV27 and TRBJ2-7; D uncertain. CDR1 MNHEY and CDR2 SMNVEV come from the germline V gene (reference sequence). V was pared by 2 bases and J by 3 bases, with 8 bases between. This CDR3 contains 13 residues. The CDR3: CASSLGVFYEQYF. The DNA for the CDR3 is TGTGCCAGCAGTTTAGGAGTTTTCTACGAGCAGTACTTC.

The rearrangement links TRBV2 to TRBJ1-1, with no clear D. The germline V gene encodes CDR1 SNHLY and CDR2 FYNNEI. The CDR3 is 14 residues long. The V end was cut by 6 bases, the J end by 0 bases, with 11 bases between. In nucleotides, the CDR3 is TGTGCCAGCAGGACGGGTGCCGTGAACACTGAAGCTTTCTTT. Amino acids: CASRTGAVNTEAFF.

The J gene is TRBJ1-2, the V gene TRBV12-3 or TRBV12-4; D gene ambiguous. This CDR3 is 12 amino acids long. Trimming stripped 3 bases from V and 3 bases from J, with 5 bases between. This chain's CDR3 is CASSFVDYGYTF. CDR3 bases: TGTGCCAGCAGTTTTGTAGACTATGGCTACACCTTC.